This entry concerns a single T cell receptor (beta chain). Its antigen is undetermined. The data are from a study of CXCR3-negative and CXCR3-positive naive CD8 T cells. Study-wide results and limits: In CXCR3-positive naive cells, the TRB CDR3s were more hydrophobic than in CXCR3-negative naive cells.

TRB cDNA libraries were made by UMI-labeled 5' RACE. TCRdb re-called the 5' RACE reads and catalogs CDR3 proteins one per entry, DNA excluded. The sample totals roughly 110,000 distinct CDR3 sequences. The CDR3 has 15 residues. This TCR was sampled from a human donor in good health. Some clones in this sample may be carry-over from other donors' samples. The chain couples TRBV12-3 or TRBV12-4 to TRBJ2-2; without DNA, the TCRdb call of TRBD2 cannot be checked. Sequencing was done on a sample of naive CXCR3+ CD8+ T cells from blood. This sample's subset: CD45RO-CCR7+CD27+CD95- naive CD8+ T cells expressing CXCR3 (TNR3+). The CDR3 sequence: CASSLGSSPIGELFF.